The clone carrying this TCR beta chain came up a few times. The antigen is unknown. The record originates from a study of identical twins. Regarding the study as a whole: Conclusions rested on cross-sectional statistics rather than following the same donors.

The CDR3 contains 14 residues. CDR1 and CDR2 from the germline V gene are DFQATT and SNEGSKA (reference sequence). Between the trimmed V and J ends, which lost 0 bases and 5 bases, there was a span of 11 bases. A single record per CDR3 protein comes from TCRdb applying MiXCR to the 5' RACE reads. The sample lists roughly 710,000 distinct CDR3 sequences, less than 7% occurring once. This TCR was sampled from a man aged 18 to 30 in good health. Material for sequencing was naive T cells sorted from blood. V and J are TRBV20-1 and TRBJ1-5; TRBD1 might be the D (6 bases). DNA of the CDR3: TGCAGTGCTAGAGAGGGGGCGCTTCATCAGCCCCAGCATTTT. Translating it yields CSAREGALHQPQHF.